The sequence of this T cell receptor (beta chain) was determined in a study of T cell changes during pregnancy in multiple sclerosis. TCRdb's table, derived via immunoSEQ multiplex PCR, lists solely in-frame clones and lacks some. The sample records some 97,000 clones, about 92% being singletons. V was shortened by 4 bases and J by 0 bases, with 12 bases between the two germline ends. CDR1 is MNHEY and CDR2 is SMNVEV in the germline V gene (reference sequence). The CDR3 is made up of 15 amino acids. The chain couples TRBV27 to TRBJ2-5; perhaps TRBD2 as D (5 bases). The origin of this receptor is a female donor with multiple sclerosis, enrolled in a pregnancy study. This material consisted of peripheral blood, taken in the second trimester of pregnancy. The CDR3 protein is CASSSAGPDQETQYF. CDR3 nucleotide sequence: TGTGCCAGCAGTTCGGCGGGTCCCGACCAAGAGACCCAGTACTTC.